This T cell receptor beta chain was sequenced for a study of T-cell reconstitution after alpha-beta-depleted transplantation in children. General study findings and limits: Newly generated T cells supplied most T-cell counts and diversity one year post-transplant. In some patients, recipient T cells and intrathymic progenitors surviving conditioning explained high day-60 diversity.

Construction of the TCRbeta library involved unique molecular identifiers. TCRdb re-called the PCR reads through MiXCR, storing one row per CDR3 protein. The table lists roughly 120,000 distinct CDR3 sequences, under 30% of them singletons. The germline gives CDR1 SGDLS, CDR2 YYNGEE. The V and J ends lost 4 bases and 4 bases respectively, with 9 bases between them. The CDR3 contains 13 residues. Only a few counts were recorded for this clonotype. What it binds is unknown. This receptor was obtained from a male patient between 2 and 9 years old who had a stem cell transplant for chronic granulomatous disease, so the T cells may come from the graft donor. The rearrangement joins TRBV9 to TRBJ1-5; D gene unclear. The sequencing here drew on PBMCs, mostly from graft donor cells, taken 180 days after TCRalphabeta/CD19-depleted stem cell transplant. CDR3 protein: CASSPRPNQPQHF. The DNA for the CDR3 is TGTGCCAGCAGCCCAAGGCCGAATCAGCCCCAGCATTTT. Based on the CDR3 plus reference TRBV9 and TRBJ1-5, the full variable domain is DSGVTQTPKHLITATGQRVTLRCSPRSGDLSVYWYQQSLDQGLQFLIQYYNGEERAKGNILERFSAQQFPDLHSELNLSSLELGDSALYFCASSPRPNQPQHFGDGTRLSIL.